These 28 T cell receptor beta chains share one sample of origin, sequenced in a study of control samples from healthy donors and cancer patients. The method was immunoSEQ multiplex PCR; TCRdb's version includes in-frame clones alone and lacks a portion of them. The top ten clones hold 2.9% of a sample with 95,000 to 150,000 clones, 87% of them seen once. The sequencing input was blood. The source of these receptors is a man between 60 and 75 years old in good health.

The V gene is TRBV7-3, the J gene TRBJ1-1, with D unresolved. Germline CDR1 is SGHTA and CDR2 is FQGTGA. The CDR3 totals 14 residues. The ends were cut back, 2 bases at V and 0 bases at J, with 7 bases in the middle. Here the CDR3 DNA reads TGTGCCAGCAGCTTAGGTCCCTTGAACACTGAAGCTTTCTTT. It codes for CASSLGPLNTEAFF.

The chain has TRBV28 and TRBJ2-1, with a possible D match to TRBD1 (5 bases). From germline, CDR1 is MDHEN and CDR2 SYDVKM. Trimming took 5 bases from V and 0 from J, leaving 14 bases between them. This CDR3 is 16 amino acids long. The CDR3 region is CASSPRVWSSYNEQFF. The CDR3 DNA reads TGTGCCAGCAGTCCCAGGGTTTGGAGCTCCTACAATGAGCAGTTCTTC.

Only a few counts were recorded for this clone. The chain links TRBV25-1 to TRBJ1-1; 9 nucleotides match TRBD1. Trimming removed 5 bases from V and 5 bases from J; junction bases left unmatched: 15. The CDR3 length is 17 residues. Germline V gene sequence: CDR1 MGHDK, CDR2 SYGVNS. The CDR3 loop reads CASSRSGQGLARTEAFF. CDR3 DNA sequence: TGTGCCAGCAGTAGATCGGGACAGGGACTCGCGAGAACTGAAGCTTTCTTT.

The V call is TRBV18, the J call TRBJ2-7; 8 bases align to TRBD1. The V gene's germline CDR1 is KGHSH and CDR2 LQKENI. The CDR3 spans 16 residues. V gave up 2 bases and J gave up 5 bases; unmatched junction bases: 11. The CDR3 protein is CASSPRVGTGGHEQYF. The CDR3 DNA reads as TGTGCCAGCTCACCAAGAGTTGGGACAGGTGGCCACGAGCAGTACTTC.

The rearrangement uses TRBV7-2 and TRBJ1-3, with 7 bases that match TRBD1. J was trimmed by 0 bases and V by 5 bases; bases with no gene match: 4. The CDR3 runs 15 residues. The germline CDR1 and CDR2 sequences are SGHTA and FQGNSA. The DNA of the CDR3 is TGTGCCAGCAGCACGGGACAGTTCTCTGGAAACACCATATATTTT. Protein sequence: CASSTGQFSGNTIYF.

About this clone itself: Other DNA variants within this sample encode the same CDR3. V usage is TRBV5-1 and J usage is TRBJ2-1; 8 nucleotides match TRBD2. Per the germline V gene, CDR1 is SGHRS and CDR2 is YFSETQ. This CDR3 has 16 amino acids. The V and J ends lost 0 bases and 8 bases, in that order; junction bases with no gene match: 10. CDR3 sequence reads: CASSLVRGAGGDEQFF. CDR3 coding DNA: TGCGCCAGCAGCTTGGTTAGAGGCGCCGGGGGGGATGAGCAGTTCTTC.

This chain connects TRBV30 to TRBJ2-3, with D perhaps TRBD2 (6 bases). This CDR3 comprises 14 residues. Trimming removed 5 bases from V and 3 bases from J, with 15 bases in between. Germline CDR1 and CDR2: GTSNPN and SVGIG (reference sequence). The CDR3 DNA sequence: TGTGCCTGGGTGGGGCGGGGAAGGACAGATACGCAGTATTTT. Translation: CAWVGRGRTDTQYF.

CDR3 DNA sequence: TGTGCCAGCAGCCAAACCAGCCACTATGGCTACACCTTC. Amino acid sequence: CASSQTSHYGYTF. The rearrangement links TRBV3-1 (or the pseudogene TRBV3-2) to TRBJ1-2; D gene ambiguous. The germline gives CDR1 LGHDT, CDR2 YNNKEL (reference sequence). Trimming stripped 2 bases from V and 3 bases from J, with 7 bases between. The length of the CDR3 is 13 residues.

This clone was seen a handful of times. V and J are TRBV7-2 and TRBJ2-3; TRBD2 agrees at 11 bases. Germline CDR1 reads SGHTA; CDR2 reads FQGNSA. This CDR3 is built from 17 residues. The trim removed 4 bases at V and 0 bases at J, leaving 6 bases unmatched. CDR3 sequence: CASSSRLAGGSTDTQYF. CDR3 DNA sequence: TGTGCCAGCAGCTCCCGCCTAGCGGGGGGAAGCACAGATACGCAGTATTTT.

CDR3 sequence: CASSLPYNEQFF. CDR3 in DNA: TGTGCCAGCAGCCTCCCCTACAATGAGCAGTTCTTC. The rearrangement links TRBV7-2 to TRBJ2-1; D call uncertain. The CDR3 has 12 amino acids. Looked up from germline, CDR1 is SGHTA and CDR2 is FQGNSA. The germline V and J ends were trimmed by 5 bases and 2 bases, with 4 bases remaining between them. The variable domain in full, completed from reference TRBV7-2 and TRBJ2-1, reads GAGVSQSPSNKVTEKGKDVELRCDPISGHTALYWYRQSLGQGLEFLIYFQGNSAPDKSGLPSDRFSAERTGGSVSTLTIQRTQQEDSAVYLCASSLPYNEQFFGPGTRLTVL.

This clone came up once. This chain joins TRBV18 and TRBJ1-2; D gene unclear. Trimming cost V 2 bases and J 5 bases, with 9 bases left between them. CDR1 is KGHSH and CDR2 is LQKENI in the germline V gene. The CDR3 covers 13 residues. CDR3: CASSPAMPYGYTF. CDR3 sequence (DNA): TGTGCCAGCTCACCAGCAATGCCGTATGGCTACACCTTC.

The rearrangement links TRBV7-8 to TRBJ1-1; the D gene is possibly TRBD1 (5 bases). CDR1 and CDR2 from the germline V gene are SGHVS and FQNEAQ. V lost 3 bases, J lost 5 bases, and 16 bases lay in between. This CDR3 is 15 amino acids long. CDR3 sequence reads: CASSFEDTLGTEAFF. The CDR3, as DNA: TGTGCCAGCAGCTTTGAGGACACTTTAGGGACTGAAGCTTTCTTT.

J is TRBJ1-1 and V is TRBV4-3, with 10 positions matching TRBD1. CDR3 length: 15 amino acids. CDR1 is LGHNA and CDR2 is YSLEER in the germline V gene. V trimming: 0 bases; J trimming: 6 bases; junction bases outside the gene matches: 4. Written as DNA, the CDR3 is TGCGCCAGCAGCCAAGAGACAGGGGGCAGCGCTGAAGCTTTCTTT. Translation gives CASSQETGGSAEAFF.

The rearrangement links TRBV11-2 to TRBJ1-5; 7 bases line up with TRBD1. This CDR3 spans 12 amino acids. Germline V gene lookup returns CDR1 SGHAT and CDR2 FQNNGV. With V trimmed by 11 bases and J by 7 bases, 8 bases remained unmatched. CDR3 in DNA: TGTGCCCCCCCAGGGGGGGACCAGCCCCAGCATTTT. Translating it yields CAPPGGDQPQHF.

The V and J genes are TRBV3-1 (or the pseudogene TRBV3-2) and TRBJ1-4, with a weak D call TRBD1 (6 bases). The CDR3 extends over 13 amino acids. V was cut by 8 bases and J by 8 bases, with 15 bases left in between. In germline, CDR1 is LGHDT, CDR2 YNNKEL (reference sequence). CDR3 sequence: CASGYRDLEKLFF. The DNA for the CDR3 is TGTGCCAGCGGCTACAGGGATTTGGAAAAACTGTTTTTT.

This clone was found a few times. V usage is TRBV11-3 and J usage is TRBJ1-1; D remains ambiguous. V lost 2 bases, J lost 0 bases, and 4 bases lay in between. Germline V gives CDR1 SGHNT, CDR2 YENEEA. CDR3 size: 13 residues. The CDR3 loop is CASSLSLNTEAFF. Here the CDR3 DNA reads TGTGCCAGCAGCTTATCCCTGAACACTGAAGCTTTCTTT.

This chain uses TRBV24-1 with TRBJ1-5; D ambiguous. The CDR3 has 15 residues. Trimming stripped 3 bases from V and 3 bases from J, with 11 bases between. In germline, CDR1 is KGHDR, CDR2 SFDVKD. CDR3 nucleotides: TGTGCCACCAGTGATGCGGACGGACCCAATCAGCCCCAGCATTTT. Its translation: CATSDADGPNQPQHF.

This clone was observed once. The genes are TRBV6-1 and TRBJ2-1, with a possible D match to TRBD2 (7 bases). Trimming stripped 3 bases from V and 5 bases from J, with 14 bases between. Germline assignment: CDR1 MNHNS and CDR2 SASEGT. The CDR3 is 15 residues long. The CDR3 protein is CASSDRGGQHNEQFF. DNA for the CDR3: TGTGCCAGCAGTGATAGGGGGGGGCAGCACAATGAGCAGTTCTTC.

This sequence joins TRBV7-2 and TRBJ1-1, with a possible D match to TRBD1 (5 bases). The germline V gene encodes CDR1 SGHTA and CDR2 FQGNSA. This CDR3 is 14 amino acids long. The V and J ends lost 3 bases and 4 bases respectively, with 12 bases between them. This CDR3 reads CASSFIQGSTEAFF. The CDR3 coding sequence is TGTGCCAGCAGCTTTATCCAGGGTTCCACTGAAGCTTTCTTT.

CDR3 in DNA: TGTGCCAGCAGTTTATCCTCCACCACGGTGAACACTGAAGCTTTCTTT. This encodes CASSLSSTTVNTEAFF. The chain joins TRBV28 to TRBJ1-1; D gene unclear. Germline CDR1 and CDR2: MDHEN and SYDVKM. The CDR3 loop spans 16 amino acids. The V end lost 1 base, the J end lost 0 bases, and 12 bases lay between the germline ends.

The genes are TRBV29-1 and TRBJ1-2, with D hard to call. V lost 6 bases and J 5 bases, leaving 10 bases between the germline ends. The CDR3 runs to 11 residues. Germline CDR1 reads SQVTM; CDR2 reads ANQGSEA. CDR3 nucleotides: TGCAGCGTAACCCGCCAGTATGGCTACACCTTC. Amino acid sequence: CSVTRQYGYTF.

This clone has only one observation. This chain links TRBV4-3 with TRBJ1-6; D perhaps matches TRBD1 (6 bases). From germline, CDR1 is LGHNA and CDR2 YSLEER. The CDR3 covers 15 residues. V was cut by 1 base and J by 7 bases, with 11 bases left in between. In DNA form, the CDR3 reads TGCGCCAGCAGCCAAGGGGGGGCGCAGAATTCACCCCTCCACTTT. It yields the protein CASSQGGAQNSPLHF.

This clone was found once. The genes are TRBV28 and TRBJ1-5, with a possible D match to TRBD1 (6 bases). Germline CDR1 and CDR2: MDHEN and SYDVKM. V gave up 4 bases and J gave up 0 bases, with 16 bases separating them. CDR3 length: 17 amino acids. The CDR3 spells CASSYRARAGSNQPQHF. CDR3 coding DNA: TGTGCCAGCAGTTACAGGGCCAGGGCGGGTAGCAATCAGCCCCAGCATTTT.

This clone was counted only a few times. V gene TRBV18 combines with J gene TRBJ1-2; D may be TRBD1 (6 bases). CDR1 is KGHSH, CDR2 LQKENI, per germline. The germline V and J ends were trimmed by 2 bases and 8 bases, with 18 bases remaining between them. The CDR3 totals 15 residues. CDR3 coding DNA: TGTGCCAGCTCACCATCTCAGGGGCAGAGTGTAGGCTACACCTTC. Amino acids: CASSPSQGQSVGYTF.

V is TRBV6-6 and J is TRBJ1-6; 8 bases map to TRBD1. The CDR3 extends over 14 amino acids. Germline assignment: CDR1 MNHNY and CDR2 SVGAGI (reference sequence). Germline trimming cut 5 bases from V and 7 bases from J; bases unmatched to any gene: 4. As DNA, the CDR3 is TGTGCCAGCAGTGGGACAGGTTACAATTCACCCCTCCACTTT. It yields the protein CASSGTGYNSPLHF.

This clone appeared once. The rearrangement links TRBV12-5 to TRBJ2-1; D is ambiguous. Trimming took 5 bases from V and 4 from J, leaving 6 bases between them. The germline gives CDR1 LGHNT, CDR2 FRNRAP. The CDR3 has 12 amino acids. The CDR3 region is CASGTTYNEQFF. DNA of the CDR3: TGTGCTAGTGGTACTACGTACAATGAGCAGTTCTTC.

The chain joins TRBV12-3 or TRBV12-4 to TRBJ2-3; D uncertain. This CDR3 is built from 13 residues. With 1 base removed from V and 8 bases from J, the gap between germline ends came to 10 bases. The CDR3 loop is CASSLGVAATQYF. In DNA, the CDR3 is TGTGCCAGCAGTTTAGGAGTGGCTGCTACGCAGTATTTT.

V is TRBV5-8 and J is TRBJ1-1, with 7 bases aligning to TRBD1. Germline lookup yields CDR1 SGHTS and CDR2 YDEGEE. V was pared by 3 bases and J by 4 bases, with 6 bases of the junction left unmatched. The CDR3 is made up of 14 amino acids. This CDR3 is CASSYRGAGTEAFF. Here the CDR3 DNA reads TGTGCCAGCAGCTACAGGGGCGCAGGCACTGAAGCTTTCTTT.